This T cell receptor (beta chain) was found in a study of T-cell reconstitution after alpha-beta-depleted transplantation in children. Researchers prepared the TCRbeta library using unique molecular identifiers, the study reports. One entry per CDR3 protein, called by TCRdb with MiXCR from the PCR reads. The table includes approximately 1,000,000 distinct CDR3 sequences, less than 30% detected once. There are 13 residues in the CDR3. V lost 7 bases, J lost 2 bases, and 12 bases lay in between. There are a few counts of this clonotype. The receptor comes from a boy under two years old who had a stem cell transplant for SCID, so the T cells may come from the graft donor. The V call is TRBV12-3 or TRBV12-4, the J call TRBJ2-7; tentatively, D is TRBD2 (6 bases). The starting material was PBMCs, mostly from graft donor cells, obtained 360 days after TCRalphabeta/CD19-depleted stem cell transplant. The CDR3, as DNA: TGTGCCAGCACCAACCGGGAGCCCTACGAGCAGTACTTC. Translated, it gives CASTNREPYEQYF.